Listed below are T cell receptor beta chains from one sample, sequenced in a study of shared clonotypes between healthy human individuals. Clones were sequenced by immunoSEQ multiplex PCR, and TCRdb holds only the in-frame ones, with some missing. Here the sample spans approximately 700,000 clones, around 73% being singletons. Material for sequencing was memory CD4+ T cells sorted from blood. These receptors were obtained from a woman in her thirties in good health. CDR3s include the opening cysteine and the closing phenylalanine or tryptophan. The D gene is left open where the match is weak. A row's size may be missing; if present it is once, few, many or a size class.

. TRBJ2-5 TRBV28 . TGTGCCAGCAGTTTTATGGCTCAAGAGACCCAGTACTTC CASSFMAQETQYF
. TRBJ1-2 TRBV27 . TGTGCCAGCACTTCCGGCAGGCCTCTCTATGGCTACACCTTC CASTSGRPLYGYTF
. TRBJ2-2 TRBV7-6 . TGTGCCAGCAGCTTAGGCCAGCCTGGCACCGGGGAGCTGTTTTTT CASSLGQPGTGELFF
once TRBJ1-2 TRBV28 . TGTGCCAGCAGTCGACCCCAGGCAGGGAAACGTTATGGCTACACCTTC CASSRPQAGKRYGYTF
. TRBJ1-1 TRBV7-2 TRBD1 TGTGCCAGCGTAGACAGGGGTGTCCCTGAAGCTTTCTTT CASVDRGVPEAFF
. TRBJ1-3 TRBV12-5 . TGTGCTAGTGGTTTAGAGGGACACACCATATATTTT CASGLEGHTIYF
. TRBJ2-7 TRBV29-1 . TGCAGCGTTGAGTCCCAGGGCTTCGAGCAGTACTTC CSVESQGFEQYF
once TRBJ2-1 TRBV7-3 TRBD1 TGTGCCAGCAGTTCTAGAGGGGGCGCGGCGTACAATGAGCAGTTCTTC CASSSRGGAAYNEQFF
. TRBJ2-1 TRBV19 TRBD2 TGTGCCACCGCGGGACTAGCGGGTTACAATGAGCAGTTCTTC CATAGLAGYNEQFF
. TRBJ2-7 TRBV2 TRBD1 TGTGCCAGCAGTTTACGGACAGGCGCCCTCTACGAGCAGTACTTC CASSLRTGALYEQYF
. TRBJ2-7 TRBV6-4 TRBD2 TGTGCCAGCAGTGGACCTCCGGGACTAGCGGTAACTCGCTCCTACGAGCAGTACTTC CASSGPPGLAVTRSYEQYF
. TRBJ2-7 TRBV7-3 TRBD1 TGTGCCAGCAGCAAAGACAGGGTTACCTACGAGCAGTACTTC CASSKDRVTYEQYF
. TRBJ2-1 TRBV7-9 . TGTGCCAGCAGCTTAGGGACACTAGCTATCTACAATGAGCAGTTCTTC CASSLGTLAIYNEQFF
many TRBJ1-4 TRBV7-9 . TGTGCCAGCAGCTCGAGAACAGGCCACTCTAATGAAAAACTGTTTTTT CASSSRTGHSNEKLFF
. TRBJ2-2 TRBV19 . TGTGCCAGTAGCCTGTCTGTCGGGAACACCGGGGAGCTGTTTTTT CASSLSVGNTGELFF
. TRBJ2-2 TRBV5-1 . TGCGCCAGCAGCTTTGGGACTTACACCGGGGAGCTGTTTTTT CASSFGTYTGELFF
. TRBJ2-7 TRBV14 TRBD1 TGTGCCAGCAGCCATCCGGGACAGGGGGATTACGAGCAGTACTTC CASSHPGQGDYEQYF
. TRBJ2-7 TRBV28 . TGTGCCAGCAGTTTAGGGACATTATCCTACGAGCAGTACTTC CASSLGTLSYEQYF
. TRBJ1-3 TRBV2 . TGTGCCAGCAGTGGGCAGGGTCTCCAAACTGGAAACACCATATATTTT CASSGQGLQTGNTIYF
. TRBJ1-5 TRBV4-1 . TGCGCCAGCAGCCAAGAGGCACGGGGGGGCTCCCAGCCCCAGCATTTT CASSQEARGGSQPQHF
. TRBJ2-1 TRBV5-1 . TGCGCCAGCAGCCTCGACTCATACTCCTACAATGAGCAGTTCTTC CASSLDSYSYNEQFF
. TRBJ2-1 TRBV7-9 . TGTGCCAGCAGCGTACAGGGAAATGAGCAGTTCTTC CASSVQGNEQFF
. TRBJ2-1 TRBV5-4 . TGTGCCAGCAGCTCCGGGGGTAGCGGAAACAATGAGCAGTTCTTC CASSSGGSGNNEQFF
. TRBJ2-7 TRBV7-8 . TGTGCCAGCAGCTTAACTGTCTACGAGCAGTACTTC CASSLTVYEQYF
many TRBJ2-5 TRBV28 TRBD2 TGTGCCAGCAGTATTACACCATACACCGGGACTAGCGGCGCCCAAGAGACCCAGTACTTC CASSITPYTGTSGAQETQYF
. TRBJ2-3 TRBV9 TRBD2 TGTGCCAGCAGTCGGGAGGGCACAGATACGCAGTATTTT CASSREGTDTQYF
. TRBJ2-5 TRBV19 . TGTGCCAGTAGTCCGACAGATCAAGAGACCCAGTACTTC CASSPTDQETQYF
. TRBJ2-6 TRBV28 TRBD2 TGTGCCAGCAGTAAACCTCCTGAAGCGGGAGCAGTGGCCAACGTCCTGACTTTC CASSKPPEAGAVANVLTF
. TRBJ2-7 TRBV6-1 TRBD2 TGTGCCAGCAGTGAGGGAGGGCCAGGCGCCTACGAGCAGTACTTC CASSEGGPGAYEQYF
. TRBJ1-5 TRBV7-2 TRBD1 TGTGCCAGCAGCGGAAACAGGGGATCCGATCAGCCCCAGCATTTT CASSGNRGSDQPQHF
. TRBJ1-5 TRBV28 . TGTGCCAGCAGTTTAGGGGGCGCCAGCAATCAGCCCCAGCATTTT CASSLGGASNQPQHF
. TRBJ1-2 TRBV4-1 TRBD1 TGCGCCAGCAGGAGCCCGGGACAGGGGACCTATGGCTACACCTTC CASRSPGQGTYGYTF
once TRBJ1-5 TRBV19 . TGTGCCAGTAGCCTCCCTGCGAGAGGGAGAGGCAATCAGCCCCAGCATTTT CASSLPARGRGNQPQHF
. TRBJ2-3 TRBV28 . TGTGCCAGCAGTTTATTGGGGGAGACGCGGTATTTT CASSLLGETRYF
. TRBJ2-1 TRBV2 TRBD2 TGTGCCAGCAGCCCTAATAGCGGGAGGGCCAATGAGCAGTTCTTC CASSPNSGRANEQFF
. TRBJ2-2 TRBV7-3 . TGTGCCAGCAGCTCAGGCGGGACAATGAACACCGGGGAGCTGTTTTTT CASSSGGTMNTGELFF
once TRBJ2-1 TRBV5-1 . TGCGCCAGCAGCGAAAGACTAGAGTACAATGAGCAGTTCTTC CASSERLEYNEQFF
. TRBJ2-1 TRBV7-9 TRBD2 TGTGCCAGCAGGCGTGGACTAGCGGGTAGGAATGAGCAGTTCTTC CASRRGLAGRNEQFF
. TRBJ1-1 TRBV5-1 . TGCGCCAGCAGCTCTGACGTCGGGTCCCACACTGAAGCTTTCTTT CASSSDVGSHTEAFF
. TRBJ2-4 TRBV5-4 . TGTGCCAGCAGCTTGGGGCAGGATCCGCAAAACATTCAGTACTTC CASSLGQDPQNIQYF
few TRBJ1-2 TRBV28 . TGTGCCAGCAGTCCCAGAGGCAGACCGAACTATGGCTACACCTTC CASSPRGRPNYGYTF
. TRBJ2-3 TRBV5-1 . TGCGCCAGCAGCTTGGAAAGGGGTACAGATACGCAGTATTTT CASSLERGTDTQYF
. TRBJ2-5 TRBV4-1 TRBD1 TGCGCCAGCAGCCACTACCTCGGGACAGGGGGCGGCGAGACCCAGTACTTC CASSHYLGTGGGETQYF
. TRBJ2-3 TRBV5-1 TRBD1 TGCGCCAGCAGGGGACAGGGGGCTAACACAGATACGCAGTATTTT CASRGQGANTDTQYF
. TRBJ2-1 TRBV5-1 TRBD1 TGCGCCAGCAGCTTGGCCTCAGGGGGTTACAATGAGCAGTTCTTC CASSLASGGYNEQFF
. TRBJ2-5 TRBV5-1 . TGCGCCAGCAGCTTTTCTGTCGGGCAAGAGACCCAGTACTTC CASSFSVGQETQYF
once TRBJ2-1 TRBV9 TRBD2 TGTGCCAGCAGCGTAGCCGGCGGGAGCCTTAACTACAATGAGCAGTTCTTC CASSVAGGSLNYNEQFF
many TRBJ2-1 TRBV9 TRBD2 TGTGCCAGCAGCGGGACTAGCGGGACCTACAATGAGCAGTTCTTC CASSGTSGTYNEQFF
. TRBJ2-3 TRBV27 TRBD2 TGTGCCAGCACTCTAGCGGGAGGACCCACAGATACGCAGTATTTT CASTLAGGPTDTQYF
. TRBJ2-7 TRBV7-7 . TGTGCCAGCAGCCTCGGGCCATCCCACGAGCAGTACTTC CASSLGPSHEQYF
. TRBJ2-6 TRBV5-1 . TGCGCCAGCAGCTTGGCGAACTCTGGGGCCAACGTCCTGACTTTC CASSLANSGANVLTF
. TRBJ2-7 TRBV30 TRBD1 TGTGCCTGGGTAAGGACAGGGGTCCACGAGCAGTACTTC CAWVRTGVHEQYF
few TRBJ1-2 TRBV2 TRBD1 TGTGCCAGCAGACCGGGACAGCTCTATGGCTACACCTTC CASRPGQLYGYTF
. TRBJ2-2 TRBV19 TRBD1 TGTGCCAGTAGAACCGGGACAGTAAACACCGGGGAGCTGTTTTTT CASRTGTVNTGELFF
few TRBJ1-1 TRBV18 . TGTGCCAGCTCGTTGACAGTGAACACTGAAGCTTTCTTT CASSLTVNTEAFF
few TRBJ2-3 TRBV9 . TGTGCCAGCAGCGCCTCCCCCACAGATACGCAGTATTTT CASSASPTDTQYF
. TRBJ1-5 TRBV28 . TGTGCCAGCACCCTACCGGGCCCTTATCAGCCCCAGCATTTT CASTLPGPYQPQHF
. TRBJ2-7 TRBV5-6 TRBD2 TGTGCCAGCAGCTTTACCGGGACTAGCGGGTACGGGCAGTACTTC CASSFTGTSGYGQYF
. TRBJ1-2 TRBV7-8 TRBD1 TGTGCCAGCAGCACCAGGACAGGGAGCTATGGCTACACCTTC CASSTRTGSYGYTF